Listed here is a single TCR beta chain. Its target is unknown. These data come from a study of CD8+CD57+ T cells in acquired aplastic anemia. Study information: DNA recovered from sorted CD4+ and CD8+ cells had a mean of roughly 3 ug. Study findings and constraints: Patients and controls shared just under 30 CD8+ CDR3 sequences.

TCR beta VDJ and CDR3 were profiled, and genomic DNA was the template. MiXCR was run by TCRdb on the reads, yielding one entry per CDR3 protein. Of 200,000 or so distinct CDR3 sequences in the sample, over 60% were seen once. V lost 2 bases and J lost 4, with 11 bases in between. Germline V gives CDR1 SGHTA, CDR2 FQGNSA. The CDR3 is 14 residues long. The TCR originated in a human donor with severe aplastic anemia or a healthy control (not recorded which). The sequencing input was sorted CD4+, CD8+, or CD8+CD57+ T cells (not recorded which) from PBMCs. The chain carries TRBV7-2 and TRBJ2-5, with D maybe TRBD2 (6 bases). CDR3 sequence: CASSLIDGRETQYF. In nucleotides, the CDR3 is TGTGCCAGCAGCTTAATCGACGGGAGAGAGACCCAGTACTTC.